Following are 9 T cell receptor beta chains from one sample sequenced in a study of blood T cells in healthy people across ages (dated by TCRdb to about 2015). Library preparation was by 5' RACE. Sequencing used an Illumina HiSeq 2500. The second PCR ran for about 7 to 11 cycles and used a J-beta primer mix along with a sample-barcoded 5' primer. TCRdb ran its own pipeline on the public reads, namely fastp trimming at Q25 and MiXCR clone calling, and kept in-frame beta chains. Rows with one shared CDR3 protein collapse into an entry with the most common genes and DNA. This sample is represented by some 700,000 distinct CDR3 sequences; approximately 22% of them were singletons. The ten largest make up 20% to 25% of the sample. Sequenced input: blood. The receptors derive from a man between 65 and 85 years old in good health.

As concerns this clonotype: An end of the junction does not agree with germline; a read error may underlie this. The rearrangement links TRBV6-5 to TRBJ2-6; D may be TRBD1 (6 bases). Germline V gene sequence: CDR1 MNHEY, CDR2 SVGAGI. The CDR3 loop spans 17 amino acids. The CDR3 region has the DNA TGTGCCAGCAGTCGTGGGACATTTTCCTCTGGGGCCAACGTCCCGACTTTC. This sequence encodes CASSRGTFSSGANVPTF.

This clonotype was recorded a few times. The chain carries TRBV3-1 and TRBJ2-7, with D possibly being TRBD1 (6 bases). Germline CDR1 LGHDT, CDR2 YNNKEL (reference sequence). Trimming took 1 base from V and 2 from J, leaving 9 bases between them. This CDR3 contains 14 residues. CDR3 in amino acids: CASSQVTGTYEQYF. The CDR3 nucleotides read TGTGCCAGCAGCCAAGTGACAGGTACCTACGAGCAGTACTTC.

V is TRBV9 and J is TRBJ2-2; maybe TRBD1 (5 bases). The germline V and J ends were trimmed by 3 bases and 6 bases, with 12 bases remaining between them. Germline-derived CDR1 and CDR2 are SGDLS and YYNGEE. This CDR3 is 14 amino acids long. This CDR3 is CASSAQDKAGELFF. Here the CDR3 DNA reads TGTGCCAGCAGCGCCCAGGACAAAGCCGGGGAGCTGTTTTTT.

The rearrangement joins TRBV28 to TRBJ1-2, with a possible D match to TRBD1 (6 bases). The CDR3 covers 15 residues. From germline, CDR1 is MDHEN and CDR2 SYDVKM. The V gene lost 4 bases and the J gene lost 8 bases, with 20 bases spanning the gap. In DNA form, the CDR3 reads TGTGCCAGCAGTTATTTGAGGAGAGGGGGAGACGGCTACACCTTC. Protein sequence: CASSYLRRGGDGYTF.

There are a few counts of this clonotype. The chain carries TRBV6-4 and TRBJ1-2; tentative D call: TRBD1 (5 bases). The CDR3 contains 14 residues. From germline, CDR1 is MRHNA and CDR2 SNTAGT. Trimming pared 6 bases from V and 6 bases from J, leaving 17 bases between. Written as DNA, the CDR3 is TGTGCCAGCAGGGCGAGCGCTCAGGGACATGGCTACACCTTC. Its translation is CASRASAQGHGYTF.

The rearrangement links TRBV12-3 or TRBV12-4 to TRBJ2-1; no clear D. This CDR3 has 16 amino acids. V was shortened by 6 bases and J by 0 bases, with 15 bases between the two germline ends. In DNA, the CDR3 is TGTGCCAGCAGCCCACGCTGGCCTCGCTCCTACAATGAGCAGTTCTTC. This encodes CASSPRWPRSYNEQFF.

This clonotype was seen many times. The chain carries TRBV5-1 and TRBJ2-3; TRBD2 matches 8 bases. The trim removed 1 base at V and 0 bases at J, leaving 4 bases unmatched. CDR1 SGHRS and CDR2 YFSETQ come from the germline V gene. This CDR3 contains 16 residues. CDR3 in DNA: TGCGCCAGCAGCTTGAATCCTAGCGGGAGCACAGATACGCAGTATTTT. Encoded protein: CASSLNPSGSTDTQYF. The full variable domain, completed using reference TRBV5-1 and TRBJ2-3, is KAGVTQTPRYLIKTRGQQVTLSCSPISGHRSVSWYQQTPGQGLQFLFEYFSETQRNKGNFPGRFSGRQFSNSRSEMNVSTLELGDSALYLCASSLNPSGSTDTQYFGPGTRLTVL.

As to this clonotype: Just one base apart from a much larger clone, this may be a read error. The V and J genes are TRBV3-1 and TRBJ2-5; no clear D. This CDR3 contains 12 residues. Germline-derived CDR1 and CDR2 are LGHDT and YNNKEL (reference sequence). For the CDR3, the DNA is TGTGCCAGCAGCCAAGGGGCTATCGCTCTGTTCTTC. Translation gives CASSQGAIALFF.

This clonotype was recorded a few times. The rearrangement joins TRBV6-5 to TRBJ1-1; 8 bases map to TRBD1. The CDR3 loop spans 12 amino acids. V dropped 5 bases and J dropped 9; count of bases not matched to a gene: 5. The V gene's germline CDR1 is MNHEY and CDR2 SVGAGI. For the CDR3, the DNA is TGTGCCAGCAGTCGACAGGGGTATCAAGCTTTCTTT. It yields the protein CASSRQGYQAFF.